These 27 T cell receptor beta chains were all obtained from the same sample, sequenced in a study of OX40 agonist ivuxolimab in advanced cancers. The assay was immunoSEQ multiplex PCR, and TCRdb's table has in-frame clones only and misses some. The sample consists of approximately 80,000 clones, around 85% of them appearing once. Sequenced material: CD4+ or CD8+ T cells sorted from blood, taken in a trial of the OX40 agonist ivuxolimab. Receptor source: an adult with an advanced solid tumor such as melanoma, head and neck, liver or kidney cancer.

The rearrangement links TRBV30 to TRBJ1-5; D is ambiguous. V was trimmed by 0 bases and J by 4 bases, leaving 13 bases between them. CDR1 is GTSNPN, CDR2 SVGIG, per germline (reference sequence). The CDR3 covers 15 residues. The CDR3 sequence is CAWSVARTGNQPQHF. The CDR3 coding sequence is TGTGCCTGGAGTGTTGCCAGGACGGGGAATCAGCCCCAGCATTTT.

The chain uses TRBV5-8 and TRBJ2-7; D call uncertain. The V gene lost 4 bases and the J gene lost 3 bases, with 14 bases spanning the gap. The V gene's germline CDR1 is SGHTS and CDR2 YDEGEE. CDR3 length: 14 residues. CDR3 DNA sequence: TGTGCCAGCAGCCCTACTCCGGCAGTCTACGAGCAGTACTTC. This translates into CASSPTPAVYEQYF.

The rearrangement links TRBV4-2 to TRBJ1-6; no clear D. Trimming took off 2 bases at V and 8 bases at J, with 7 bases between the two ends. The CDR3 runs to 13 residues. CDR1 is LGHNA, CDR2 YNFKEQ, per germline. CDR3 residues: CASSQNIDSPLHF. CDR3 coding DNA: TGTGCCAGCAGCCAAAACATAGATTCACCCCTCCACTTT.

The V gene is TRBV6-6, the J gene TRBJ2-3; weak D call: TRBD1 (6 bases). The germline V and J ends were trimmed by 4 bases and 1 base, with 15 bases remaining between them. CDR1 and CDR2 from the germline V gene are MNHNY and SVGAGI (reference sequence). This CDR3 is 16 amino acids long. The CDR3 sequence is CASSSGHSWGTDTQYF. Here the CDR3 DNA reads TGTGCCAGCAGTTCGGGACACTCCTGGGGCACAGATACGCAGTATTTT.

The V and J genes are TRBV9 and TRBJ2-7, with D uncertain. The CDR3 is 13 residues long. The germline V and J ends were trimmed by 2 bases and 3 bases, with 9 bases remaining between them. The V gene's germline CDR1 is SGDLS and CDR2 YYNGEE. CDR3 residues: CASSVRLNYEQYF. CDR3 sequence (DNA): TGTGCCAGCAGCGTGCGACTCAACTACGAGCAGTACTTC.

The chain employs TRBV6-5 and TRBJ2-5, with TRBD1 as a possible D gene (6 bases). In germline, CDR1 is MNHEY, CDR2 SVGAGI. Trimming cost V 0 bases and J 7 bases, with 18 bases left between them. The CDR3 is 16 residues long. The CDR3 coding sequence is TGTGCCAGCAGTTACTCCCCCGGGACACCTAAGGGGACCCAGTACTTC. The encoded protein is CASSYSPGTPKGTQYF.

The chain has TRBV6-5 and TRBJ2-5; D call uncertain. This CDR3 is 15 amino acids long. Germline V lookup: CDR1 MNHEY, CDR2 SVGAGI. V was clipped by 5 bases and J by 3 bases, with 16 bases between them. CDR3 protein: CASSPLPGQEETQYF. The CDR3 coding sequence is TGTGCCAGCAGTCCCCTGCCCGGGCAAGAAGAGACCCAGTACTTC.

The chain employs TRBV4-1 and TRBJ2-1; D ambiguous. V was trimmed by 0 bases and J by 0 bases, leaving 9 bases between them. Germline loops: CDR1 MGHRA, CDR2 YSYEKL. The CDR3 covers 16 residues. The CDR3 coding sequence is TGCGCCAGCAGCCAAGATCCGGGCGGCTCCTACAATGAGCAGTTCTTC. It translates to CASSQDPGGSYNEQFF.

The J gene is TRBJ2-1, the V gene TRBV6-5; D is possibly TRBD1 (6 bases). Germline V gene data show CDR1 as MNHEY and CDR2 as SVGAGI. The CDR3 contains 14 residues. V lost 2 bases, J lost 4 bases, and 9 bases lay in between. The CDR3 DNA is TGTGCCAGCAGTTACCTAGGACAGTACAATGAGCAGTTCTTC. Translating it yields CASSYLGQYNEQFF.

The CDR3 DNA reads TGTGCCAGCAGTTTAGGGGGCGAAGAGACCCAGTACTTC. Residues: CASSLGGEETQYF. The chain recombines TRBV6-1 with TRBJ2-5, with 7 nucleotides matching TRBD1. Germline V CDR1 and CDR2: MNHNS, SASEGT. The CDR3 is 13 residues long. V was pared by 5 bases and J by 3 bases, with 3 bases of the junction left unmatched.

The chain employs TRBV10-3 and TRBJ1-1; D is undetermined. The CDR3 length is 13 residues. Per the germline V gene, CDR1 is ENHRY and CDR2 is SYGVKD. Trimming took off 2 bases at V and 5 bases at J, with 9 bases between the two ends. The CDR3 bases are TGTGCCATCAGTGAGCTGATTTGGACTGAAGCTTTCTTT. Amino acids: CAISELIWTEAFF.

The chain has TRBV9 and TRBJ2-3, with a weak D call TRBD2 (6 bases). V was trimmed by 0 bases and J by 9 bases, leaving 17 bases between them. Germline V gene lookup returns CDR1 SGDLS and CDR2 YYNGEE. The CDR3 runs to 15 residues. The DNA of the CDR3 is TGTGCCAGCAGCGTAGACGGCGGGGATTGGACGACGCAGTATTTT. Translated, it gives CASSVDGGDWTTQYF.

The rearrangement uses TRBV2 and TRBJ1-2; D possibly corresponds to TRBD1 (5 bases). CDR1 is SNHLY, CDR2 FYNNEI, per germline. CDR3 length: 16 amino acids. V was shortened by 11 bases and J by 12 bases, with 34 bases between the two germline ends. CDR3 sequence reads: CAVTQLGDERRRMHTF. In DNA, the CDR3 is TGTGCCGTCACTCAGCTGGGGGATGAGAGGAGACGGATGCACACCTTC.

This chain connects TRBV19 to TRBJ2-5, with 10 bases identical to TRBD2. The V segment lost 6 bases and the J segment 0 bases; nucleotides outside the gene matches: 4. The CDR3 is 15 residues long. Looked up from germline, CDR1 is LNHDA and CDR2 is SQIVND (reference sequence). The CDR3 DNA is TGTGCCAGTAGGATTAGCGGGGGGAACCAAGAGACCCAGTACTTC. Translating it yields CASRISGGNQETQYF. The complete variable domain, with remaining parts taken from reference TRBV19 and TRBJ2-5, reads DGGITQSPKYLFRKEGQNVTLSCEQNLNHDAMYWYRQDPGQGLRLIYYSQIVNDFQKGDIAEGYSVSREKKESFPLTVTSAQKNPTAFYLCASRISGGNQETQYFGPGTRLLVL.

The V call is TRBV5-3, the J call TRBJ2-7; perhaps D is TRBD1 or TRBD2 (5 bases each). TRBV5-3 is known as an ORF, though its function is uncertain. With 5 bases removed from V and 2 bases from J, the gap between germline ends came to 14 bases. The CDR3 is made up of 14 amino acids. CDR3 DNA: TGTGCCAGAAGTCTCAGACAGACTACCTACGAGCAGTACTTC. Translated, it gives CARSLRQTTYEQYF.

The chain has TRBV6-1 and TRBJ2-7; possibly TRBD2 for D (6 bases). This CDR3 is 15 amino acids long. V shed 7 bases and J shed 1 base, with 17 bases lying between them. The germline V gene encodes CDR1 MNHNS and CDR2 SASEGT. The chain's CDR3 is CASIPEEGSSYEQYF. The CDR3 nucleotides are TGTGCCAGCATCCCAGAGGAGGGTAGTTCCTACGAGCAGTACTTC.

This chain links TRBV30 with TRBJ1-1; unclear D gene. V was pared by 1 base and J by 1 base, with 7 bases between. The length of the CDR3 is 13 residues. The V gene's germline CDR1 is GTSNPN and CDR2 SVGIG (reference sequence). This CDR3 reads CAWSERGNTEAFF. The CDR3 DNA reads TGTGCCTGGAGTGAGAGAGGGAACACTGAAGCTTTCTTT. The full variable domain, its missing parts supplied by reference TRBV30 and TRBJ1-1, is SQTIHQWPATLVQPVGSPLSLECTVEGTSNPNLYWYRQAAGRGLQLLFYSVGIGQISSEVPQNLSASRPQDRQFILSSKKLLLSDSGFYLCAWSERGNTEAFFGQGTRLTVV.

The J gene is TRBJ1-4, the V gene TRBV5-1; TRBD1 is a possible D gene (5 bases). Trimming took off 1 base at V and 0 bases at J, with 13 bases between the two ends. Per the germline V gene, CDR1 is SGHRS and CDR2 is YFSETQ. The CDR3 is 17 residues long. DNA of the CDR3: TGCGCCAGCAGCTTGACAGGAGGAGTTGCAACTAATGAAAAACTGTTTTTT. It translates to CASSLTGGVATNEKLFF.

The V call is TRBV5-8, the J call TRBJ1-5; TRBD1 aligns across 9 bases. The CDR3 is 15 residues long. V was clipped by 4 bases and J by 6 bases; unmatched bases: 8. Germline CDR1 and CDR2: SGHTS and YDEGEE. CDR3 residues: CASSAGTGPGQPQHF. CDR3 DNA sequence: TGTGCCAGCAGCGCGGGGACAGGGCCAGGTCAGCCCCAGCATTTT.

This chain joins TRBV5-1 and TRBJ2-5; TRBD1 aligns across 11 bases. The CDR3 extends over 16 amino acids. Germline-derived CDR1 and CDR2 are SGHRS and YFSETQ. The J segment lost 0 bases and the V segment lost 4 bases, leaving 5 bases of the junction unmatched. CDR3 coding DNA: TGCGCCAGCAGCCCCGGGACAGGGGGGTACCAAGAGACCCAGTACTTC. It is translated as CASSPGTGGYQETQYF. Using reference TRBV5-1 and TRBJ2-5 for the parts outside the CDR3, the full variable domain is KAGVTQTPRYLIKTRGQQVTLSCSPISGHRSVSWYQQTPGQGLQFLFEYFSETQRNKGNFPGRFSGRQFSNSRSEMNVSTLELGDSALYLCASSPGTGGYQETQYFGPGTRLLVL.

This rearrangement joins TRBV5-1 to TRBJ1-5, with 7 bases fitting TRBD1. V was pared by 4 bases and J by 6 bases, with 10 bases of the junction left unmatched. The CDR3 is 15 residues long. The germline V gene encodes CDR1 SGHRS and CDR2 YFSETQ. CDR3 residues: CASSIQGEVGQPQHF. The DNA of the CDR3 is TGCGCCAGCAGCATCCAGGGGGAGGTGGGTCAGCCCCAGCATTTT.

The chain joins TRBV2 to TRBJ1-1; possible D gene TRBD1, 5 bases. The CDR3 has 13 amino acids. In germline, CDR1 is SNHLY, CDR2 FYNNEI. Trimming took 3 bases from V and 7 from J, leaving 12 bases between them. DNA for the CDR3: TGTGCCAGCAGTGAGCAGGGTTCGGGTGAAGCTTTCTTT. It yields the protein CASSEQGSGEAFF.

The DNA for the CDR3 is TGTGCCAGTAGACAGAGAGGGGCTGGGGAGACCCAGTACTTC. This codes for CASRQRGAGETQYF. The chain carries TRBV19 and TRBJ2-5, with D possibly called TRBD1 or TRBD2 (5 bases each). Germline-derived CDR1 and CDR2 are LNHDA and SQIVND (reference sequence). Trimming took 6 bases from V and 5 from J, leaving 16 bases between them. The CDR3 is 14 residues long.

The chain couples TRBV18 to TRBJ1-1, with 9 bases aligning to TRBD1. The CDR3 consists of 15 residues. After removal of 6 bases from V and 6 bases from J, the junction contained 11 bases not matched to a gene. In germline, CDR1 is KGHSH, CDR2 LQKENI. The CDR3 here is CASSPEGQGLSEAFF. CDR3 DNA sequence: TGTGCCAGCTCTCCGGAGGGACAGGGACTATCTGAAGCTTTCTTT.

This clone was detected once. The V gene is TRBV7-2, the J gene TRBJ2-2, with D unclear. This CDR3 has 15 amino acids. V shed 1 base and J shed 7 bases, with 13 bases lying between them. Looked up from germline, CDR1 is SGHTA and CDR2 is FQGNSA. CDR3 sequence: CASSLVFPVGGELFF. The CDR3 region has the DNA TGTGCCAGCAGCTTAGTTTTCCCGGTAGGCGGGGAGCTGTTTTTT.

The chain carries TRBV28 and TRBJ2-1; the match to TRBD2 covers 13 bases. The CDR3 sequence is 16 residues long. Germline trimming cut 6 bases from V and 5 bases from J; bases unmatched to any gene: 7. The germline V gene encodes CDR1 MDHEN and CDR2 SYDVKM. CDR3 sequence: CASSTGLAGADNEQFF. The CDR3 nucleotides read TGTGCCAGCAGCACAGGACTAGCGGGGGCCGACAATGAGCAGTTCTTC.

This chain joins TRBV30 and TRBJ1-4; 10 bases match TRBD1. Germline V CDR1 and CDR2: GTSNPN, SVGIG (reference sequence). The CDR3 has 17 amino acids. Trimming took 1 base from V and 0 from J; bases not matched to a gene: 5. The CDR3: CAWSAPGQGPTNEKLFF. CDR3 nucleotides: TGTGCCTGGAGTGCGCCGGGACAGGGGCCAACTAATGAAAAACTGTTTTTT.